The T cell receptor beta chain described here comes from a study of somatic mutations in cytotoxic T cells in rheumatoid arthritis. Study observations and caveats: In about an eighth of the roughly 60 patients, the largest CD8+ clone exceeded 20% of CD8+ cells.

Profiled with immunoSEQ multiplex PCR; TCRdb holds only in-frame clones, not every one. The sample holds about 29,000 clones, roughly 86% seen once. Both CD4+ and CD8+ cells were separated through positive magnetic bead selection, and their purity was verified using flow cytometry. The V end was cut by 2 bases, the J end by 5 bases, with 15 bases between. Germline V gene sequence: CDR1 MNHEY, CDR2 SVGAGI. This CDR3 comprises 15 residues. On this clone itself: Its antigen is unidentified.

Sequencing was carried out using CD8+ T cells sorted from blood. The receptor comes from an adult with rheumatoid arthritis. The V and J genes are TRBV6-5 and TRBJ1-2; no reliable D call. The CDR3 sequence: CASSYRDTGEYGYTF. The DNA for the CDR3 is TGTGCCAGCAGTTACCGAGACACCGGCGAGTATGGCTACACCTTC.